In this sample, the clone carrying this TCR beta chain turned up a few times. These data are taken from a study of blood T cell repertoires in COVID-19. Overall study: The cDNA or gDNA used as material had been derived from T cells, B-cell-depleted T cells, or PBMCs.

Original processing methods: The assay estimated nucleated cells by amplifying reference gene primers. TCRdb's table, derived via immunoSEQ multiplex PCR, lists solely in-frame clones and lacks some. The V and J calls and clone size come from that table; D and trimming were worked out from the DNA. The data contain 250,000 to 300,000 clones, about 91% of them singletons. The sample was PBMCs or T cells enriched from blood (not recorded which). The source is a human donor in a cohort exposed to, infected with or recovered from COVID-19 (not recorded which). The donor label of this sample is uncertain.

CDR3 nucleotides: TGTGCCAGCAGTGAAGGGCAGGGGCTAGCCAAAAACATTCAGTACTTC. Translating it yields CASSEGQGLAKNIQYF. The chain is built from TRBV2 and TRBJ2-4; weak D call: TRBD1 (6 bases). Germline CDR1 and CDR2: SNHLY and FYNNEI. The CDR3 runs 16 residues. V was cut by 1 base and J by 0 bases, with 10 bases left in between. The complete variable domain, with remaining parts taken from reference TRBV2 and TRBJ2-4, reads EPEVTQTPSHQVTQMGQEVILRCVPISNHLYFYWYRQILGQKVEFLVSFYNNEISEKSEIFDDQFSVERPDGSNFTLKIRSTKLEDSAMYFCASSEGQGLAKNIQYFGAGTRLSVL.